These 24 T cell receptor beta chains were all obtained from the same sample, sequenced in a study of blood T cell repertoires in COVID-19. Here immunoSEQ multiplex PCR was the method, and the copy in TCRdb shows in-frame clones only, minus some. The repertoire consists of about 110,000 clones, with approximately 90% occurring once and the leading ten covering approximately 4.8%. Sequencing was done on a sample of peripheral blood. These receptors all come from a human donor in a cohort sampled during active COVID-19.

This clone was seen a few times. This chain links TRBV7-9 with TRBJ2-5; 9 nucleotides align to TRBD2. The germline V gene has CDR1 SEHNR and CDR2 FQNEAQ (reference sequence). This CDR3 has 18 amino acids. Germline trimming cut 3 bases from V and 0 bases from J; bases unmatched to any gene: 11. The CDR3 here is CASSLIRVQRGDQETQYF. Written as DNA, the CDR3 is TGTGCCAGCAGCTTGATACGGGTCCAGCGGGGGGACCAAGAGACCCAGTACTTC.

This clone appeared once. CDR3 bases: TGTGCCAGTAGCCCAATGCGGGGTAGCAATCAGCCCCAGCATTTT. This gives the protein CASSPMRGSNQPQHF. The genes are TRBV19 and TRBJ1-5; the D is unclear. Trimming took off 6 bases at V and 0 bases at J, with 12 bases between the two ends. Germline CDR1 is LNHDA and CDR2 is SQIVND (reference sequence). The CDR3 length is 15 residues.

This clone was recorded at least ten times. The V gene is TRBV7-3, the J gene TRBJ2-2; D is possibly TRBD2 (6 bases). The CDR3 loop spans 14 amino acids. The V end lost 5 bases, the J end lost 8 bases, and 15 bases lay between the germline ends. In germline, CDR1 is SGHTA, CDR2 FQGTGA. This CDR3 reads CASSPVRGAGELFF. The CDR3 DNA reads as TGTGCCAGCAGCCCCGTGCGGGGCGCGGGGGAGCTGTTTTTT.

The chain combines TRBV2 with TRBJ2-7; D might be TRBD1 (6 bases). The V end lost 4 bases, the J end lost 5 bases, and 18 bases lay between the germline ends. This CDR3 has 15 residues. Germline-derived CDR1 and CDR2 are SNHLY and FYNNEI. The CDR3 is CASSVSGQLINEQYF. Here the CDR3 DNA reads TGTGCCAGCAGTGTGTCTGGACAGCTGATCAACGAGCAGTACTTC.

J is TRBJ1-2 and V is TRBV12-3 or TRBV12-4, with 8 bases that match TRBD1. J was trimmed by 4 bases and V by 6 bases; bases with no gene match: 4. The CDR3 totals 13 residues. The CDR3 loop reads CASRAQGAYGYTF. Written as DNA, the CDR3 is TGTGCCAGCAGGGCCCAGGGGGCCTATGGCTACACCTTC.

The chain carries TRBV11-1 and TRBJ2-3; 12 nucleotides match TRBD1. CDR3 length: 16 amino acids. In germline, CDR1 is SGHAT, CDR2 FQDESV (reference sequence). J was trimmed by 6 bases and V by 4 bases; bases with no gene match: 8. The CDR3 is CASSWLTGQGADTQYF. Here the CDR3 DNA reads TGTGCCAGCAGCTGGCTGACGGGACAGGGGGCGGATACGCAGTATTTT.

The chain couples TRBV30 to TRBJ1-2; TRBD1 is a possible D gene (6 bases). The CDR3 length is 15 residues. Germline V gene sequence: CDR1 GTSNPN, CDR2 SVGIG (reference sequence). V was trimmed by 3 bases and J by 2 bases, leaving 16 bases between them. As DNA, the CDR3 is TGTGCCTGGAGCCCCCGGGGGGGGCGCAACTATGGCTACACCTTC. It encodes CAWSPRGGRNYGYTF.

This chain connects TRBV5-6 to TRBJ1-2, with D maybe TRBD1 (6 bases). The V gene lost 4 bases and the J gene lost 2 bases, with 12 bases spanning the gap. CDR1 and CDR2 (germline): SGHDT, YYEEEE. This CDR3 has 14 amino acids. In DNA form, the CDR3 reads TGTGCCAGCAGCATACGAGACAGGAACTATGGCTACACCTTC. Translating it yields CASSIRDRNYGYTF. The whole variable domain, filled in from reference TRBV5-6 and TRBJ1-2, reads DAGVTQSPTHLIKTRGQQVTLRCSPKSGHDTVSWYQQALGQGPQFIFQYYEEEERQRGNFPDRFSGHQFPNYSSELNVNALLLGDSALYLCASSIRDRNYGYTFGSGTRLTVV.

The chain recombines TRBV24-1 with TRBJ2-2; D is possibly TRBD2 (5 bases). The germline V gene has CDR1 KGHDR and CDR2 SFDVKD. The CDR3 consists of 13 residues. Trimming left V 9 bases short and J 5 bases short, with 12 bases between. The CDR3 protein is CATLKWETGELFF. CDR3 DNA: TGTGCCACCCTAAAGTGGGAGACCGGGGAGCTGTTTTTT.

Only one count was recorded for this clone. The genes are TRBV12-5 and TRBJ2-1; TRBD1 matches at 7 bases. The CDR3 is 13 amino acids. The germline CDR1 and CDR2 sequences are LGHNT and FRNRAP. J was trimmed by 8 bases and V by 1 base; bases with no gene match: 2. CDR3 sequence (DNA): TGTGCTAGTGGTTTGGACAGGGGCCATGAGCAGTTCTTC. Translation gives CASGLDRGHEQFF.

The chain employs TRBV5-1 and TRBJ2-2; weak D call: TRBD1 (6 bases). Germline V CDR1 and CDR2: SGHRS, YFSETQ. CDR3 length equals 15 residues. Trimming removed 4 bases from V and 4 bases from J, with 14 bases in between. The CDR3 here is CASSIQGFGTGELFF. CDR3 bases: TGCGCCAGCAGCATACAGGGATTTGGCACCGGGGAGCTGTTTTTT.

The genes are TRBV19 and TRBJ1-5, with D unclear. Trimming cost V 1 base and J 7 bases, with 8 bases left between them. The CDR3 consists of 13 residues. CDR1 and CDR2 (germline): LNHDA, SQIVND (reference sequence). The chain's CDR3 is CASSIGLEQPQHF. In DNA, the CDR3 is TGTGCCAGTAGTATAGGGCTAGAACAGCCCCAGCATTTT.

This chain connects TRBV14 to TRBJ2-3; TRBD1 matches at 7 bases. The CDR3 is 12 amino acids. V shed 4 bases, J shed 14 bases, and the junction held 9 bases outside the gene matches. Germline CDR1 reads SGHDN; CDR2 reads FVKESK. CDR3 DNA sequence: TGTGCCAGCAGCCCCGGGACAGCACTTTTGTATTTT. This translates into CASSPGTALLYF.

The chain combines TRBV7-8 with TRBJ1-5; D gene unclear. V was cut by 3 bases and J by 7 bases, with 7 bases left in between. The CDR3 has 12 residues. Looked up from germline, CDR1 is SGHVS and CDR2 is FQNEAQ. The CDR3 is CASSLSFQPQHF. The CDR3, as DNA: TGTGCCAGCAGCTTGTCCTTCCAGCCCCAGCATTTT.

The V gene is TRBV9, the J gene TRBJ1-5; no clear D. CDR1 SGDLS and CDR2 YYNGEE come from the germline V gene. Trimming took off 0 bases at V and 2 bases at J, with 9 bases between the two ends. The length of the CDR3 is 15 residues. Here the CDR3 reads CASSVGDTGNQPQHF. The CDR3 nucleotides are TGTGCCAGCAGCGTAGGCGACACCGGCAATCAGCCCCAGCATTTT.

The chain employs TRBV27 and TRBJ2-5, with D possibly matching TRBD1 (7 bases). The V and J ends lost 5 bases and 5 bases respectively, with 18 bases between them. The CDR3 has 15 amino acids. Looked up from germline, CDR1 is MNHEY and CDR2 is SMNVEV (reference sequence). The CDR3 sequence: CASSPWDSGRETQYF. The CDR3 DNA follows: TGTGCCAGCAGTCCGTGGGACAGCGGGCGGGAGACCCAGTACTTC.

The chain recombines TRBV5-1 with TRBJ2-2; perhaps TRBD2 as D (6 bases). V dropped 7 bases and J dropped 1 base, with 11 bases sitting between them. Looked up from germline, CDR1 is SGHRS and CDR2 is YFSETQ. The CDR3 extends over 14 amino acids. The CDR3, as DNA: TGCGCCAGCTGGGGGACTCAGAACACCGGGGAGCTGTTTTTT. Translation: CASWGTQNTGELFF.

The chain uses TRBV9 and TRBJ2-3; possibly TRBD1 for D (6 bases). Trimming took off 2 bases at V and 0 bases at J, with 16 bases between the two ends. The CDR3 has 17 residues. CDR1 is SGDLS and CDR2 is YYNGEE in the germline V gene. The CDR3 here is CASSVAPNRASTDTQYF. The DNA of the CDR3 is TGTGCCAGCAGCGTGGCCCCCAACAGGGCAAGCACAGATACGCAGTATTTT.

The rearrangement joins TRBV18 to TRBJ2-3; D remains ambiguous. CDR3 length equals 13 residues. CDR1 is KGHSH, CDR2 LQKENI, per germline. V was trimmed by 6 bases and J by 0 bases, leaving 7 bases between them. DNA of the CDR3: TGTGCCAGCTCTCAAACTAGCACAGATACGCAGTATTTT. Its protein product is CASSQTSTDTQYF.

The chain links TRBV6-5 to TRBJ1-2; 9 bases align to TRBD1. With 6 bases clipped from V and 2 bases from J, the junction kept 1 base outside the gene matches. In germline, CDR1 is MNHEY, CDR2 SVGAGI. The CDR3 spans 13 residues. CDR3 loop: CASRGQGNYGYTF. In nucleotides, the CDR3 is TGTGCCAGCAGGGGACAGGGCAACTATGGCTACACCTTC.

The CDR3 here is CASSTRDRGSSNTGELFF. The DNA for the CDR3 is TGTGCCAGTAGTACAAGGGACAGGGGATCCTCGAACACCGGGGAGCTGTTTTTT. J is TRBJ2-2 and V is TRBV19; 10 bases align to TRBD1. V gave up 4 bases and J gave up 0 bases; unmatched junction bases: 8. CDR1 is LNHDA, CDR2 SQIVND, per germline (reference sequence). This CDR3 region has 18 residues.

J is TRBJ2-7 and V is TRBV7-2; D is perhaps TRBD2 (6 bases). Germline V CDR1 and CDR2: SGHTA, FQGNSA. Trimming left V 5 bases short and J 7 bases short, with 18 bases between. The length of the CDR3 is 14 residues. CDR3: CASSPRTNKGEQYF. CDR3 bases: TGTGCCAGCAGCCCACGGACTAACAAGGGGGAGCAGTACTTC.

This chain connects TRBV7-2 to TRBJ2-7, with 14 bases that match TRBD2. This CDR3 is built from 15 residues. The ends lost 6 bases at V and 4 bases at J; junction bases unmatched: 5. Germline CDR1 and CDR2: SGHTA and FQGNSA. The CDR3, as DNA: TGTGCCAGCAGTTCCGGGACTAGCGGGAGTTACGAGCAGTACTTC. Translated: CASSSGTSGSYEQYF. Full variable domain (outside the CDR3, taken from reference TRBV7-2 and TRBJ2-7): GAGVSQSPSNKVTEKGKDVELRCDPISGHTALYWYRQSLGQGLEFLIYFQGNSAPDKSGLPSDRFSAERTGGSVSTLTIQRTQQEDSAVYLCASSSGTSGSYEQYFGPGTRLTVT.

The chain is built from TRBV5-1 and TRBJ2-1; 9 positions match TRBD2. The J segment lost 5 bases and the V segment lost 0 bases, leaving 3 bases of the junction unmatched. The CDR3 extends over 15 amino acids. Germline CDR1 SGHRS, CDR2 YFSETQ. CDR3 residues: CASSLEAGGHNEQFF. The CDR3, as DNA: TGCGCCAGCAGCTTGGAGGCGGGAGGGCACAATGAGCAGTTCTTC.